One sample yielded the 10 T cell receptor beta chains listed below, sequenced in a study of blood T cell repertoires in COVID-19. Only in-frame clones appear in the TCRdb table, and some are missing; sequencing was by immunoSEQ multiplex PCR. The sample has some 120,000 clones; about 80% are singletons. The sample taken for sequencing was peripheral blood. The receptors derive from a woman between 50 and 59 years old with acute or convalescent COVID-19.

This clone occurred a few times. This chain joins TRBV5-6 and TRBJ2-1, with 13 bases fitting TRBD2. CDR3 length equals 17 residues. The junction had 2 bases not matched to a gene; V was cut back by 0 bases and J by 2 bases. Germline CDR1 reads SGHDT; CDR2 reads YYEEEE. The CDR3 sequence is CASSLELAGGPYNEQFF. The CDR3 bases are TGTGCCAGCAGCTTGGAACTAGCGGGGGGGCCCTACAATGAGCAGTTCTTC.

The DNA for the CDR3 is TGTGCCTGGAGTGGGACTAGCGGGGGGCTGGGGGGGAGTCATACGCAGTATTTT. Protein product: CAWSGTSGGLGGSHTQYF. The V gene is TRBV30, the J gene TRBJ2-3, with TRBD2 matching 14 bases. V dropped 1 base and J dropped 7; count of bases not matched to a gene: 13. The CDR3 runs to 18 residues. Germline values: CDR1 GTSNPN, CDR2 SVGIG (reference sequence).

This rearrangement joins TRBV10-3 to TRBJ2-3; 10 nucleotides align to TRBD2. There are 17 residues in the CDR3. In germline, CDR1 is ENHRY, CDR2 SYGVKD. The ends lost 9 bases at V and 3 bases at J; junction bases unmatched: 15. As DNA, the CDR3 is TGTGCCATACGACGGACCAATAATAGCGGGGGGACAGATACGCAGTATTTT. Residues: CAIRRTNNSGGTDTQYF.

V usage is TRBV6-1 and J usage is TRBJ1-1; D remains ambiguous. V lost 1 base and J lost 4, with 13 bases in between. Germline CDR1 and CDR2: MNHNS and SASEGT. This CDR3 comprises 15 residues. The CDR3 nucleotides read TGTGCCAGCAGTGAAGGACTACTACCTTTCACTGAAGCTTTCTTT. Encoded protein: CASSEGLLPFTEAFF.

J is TRBJ2-3 and V is TRBV6-1; 9 positions agree with TRBD2. The CDR3 is 16 residues long. CDR1 and CDR2 from the germline V gene are MNHNS and SASEGT. Trimming cost V 2 bases and J 6 bases; bases outside gene matches: 9. CDR3 in amino acids: CASSETGLARGDTQYF. The CDR3 DNA is TGTGCCAGCAGTGAAACGGGACTAGCCCGAGGCGATACGCAGTATTTT.

This clone was seen a few times. The rearrangement uses TRBV19 and TRBJ1-2, with 9 bases identical to TRBD1. Germline V gives CDR1 LNHDA, CDR2 SQIVND (reference sequence). The length of the CDR3 is 18 residues. V shed 4 bases and J 4 bases; nucleotides not matched to a gene: 16. The CDR3 loop is CASSSRLRGQGYGYGYTF. The DNA of the CDR3 is TGTGCCAGTAGTAGTCGTTTGAGGGGACAGGGTTATGGCTATGGCTACACCTTC.

The chain links TRBV20-1 to TRBJ2-3, with TRBD2 matching over 11 bases. The CDR3 covers 18 residues. The V gene end was trimmed by 6 bases and the J gene end by 1 base; junction bases not matched to a gene: 15. Germline lookup yields CDR1 DFQATT and CDR2 SNEGSKA (reference sequence). The CDR3 nucleotides are TGCAGTGCGAGTACTAGCGGGGGCAGGATAAGCGGCACAGATACGCAGTATTTT. Protein sequence: CSASTSGGRISGTDTQYF.

In its sample, this clone was seen once. This chain connects TRBV10-2 to TRBJ2-2; 8 nucleotides align to TRBD1. Germline V CDR1 and CDR2: WSHSY, SAAADI. The J segment lost 4 bases and the V segment lost 5 bases, leaving 3 bases of the junction unmatched. The CDR3 is 14 residues long. CDR3: CASSRQGSTGELFF. The CDR3 nucleotides read TGCGCCAGCAGTCGACAGGGGAGCACCGGGGAGCTGTTTTTT.

The rearrangement joins TRBV5-6 to TRBJ1-1, with D unresolved. This CDR3 comprises 15 residues. Germline V lookup: CDR1 SGHDT, CDR2 YYEEEE. The germline V and J ends were trimmed by 1 base and 0 bases, with 10 bases remaining between them. This CDR3 is CASSLRGAMNTEAFF. The CDR3 DNA reads as TGTGCCAGCAGCTTGCGGGGAGCCATGAACACTGAAGCTTTCTTT.

DNA of the CDR3: TGTGCCACCAGCAGAGAACAGTTAAACTATGGCTACACCTTC. Translated: CATSREQLNYGYTF. V and J are TRBV15 and TRBJ1-2; D unclear. From germline, CDR1 is LNHNV and CDR2 YYDKDF (reference sequence). The CDR3 has 14 residues. Trimming took off 0 bases at V and 2 bases at J, with 7 bases between the two ends.